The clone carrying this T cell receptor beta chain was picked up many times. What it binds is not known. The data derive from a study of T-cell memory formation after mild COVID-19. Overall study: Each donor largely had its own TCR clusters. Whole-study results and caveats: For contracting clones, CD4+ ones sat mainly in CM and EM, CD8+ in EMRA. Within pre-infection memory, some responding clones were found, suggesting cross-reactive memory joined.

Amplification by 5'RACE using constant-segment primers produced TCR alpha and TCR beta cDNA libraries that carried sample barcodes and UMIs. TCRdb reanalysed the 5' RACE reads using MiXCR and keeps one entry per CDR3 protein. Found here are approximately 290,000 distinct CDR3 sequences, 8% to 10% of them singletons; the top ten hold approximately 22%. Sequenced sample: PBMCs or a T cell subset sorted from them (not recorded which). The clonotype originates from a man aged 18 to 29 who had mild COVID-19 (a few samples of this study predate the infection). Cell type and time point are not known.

In DNA form, the CDR3 reads TGTGCCAGCAGTGCATCTCTAGCAGATACGCAGTATTTT. Translated, it gives CASSASLADTQYF. J is TRBJ2-3 and V is TRBV6-2 or TRBV6-3; D unclear. Trimming took off 5 bases at V and 4 bases at J, with 10 bases between the two ends. In germline, CDR1 is MNHEY, CDR2 SVGEGT. The CDR3 contains 13 residues.